This T cell receptor (beta chain) was sequenced for a study of blood T cells in healthy people across ages. General study results and limits: Across samples, TCR beta diversity tracked strongly with naive T cell percentage.

The CDR3 is 15 amino acids. Per the germline V gene, CDR1 is MGHRA and CDR2 is YSYEKL. Sample-barcoded 5' priming and a J-beta primer mix drove a second PCR of about 6 to 11 cycles. TCRdb called the 5' RACE reads again in MiXCR, with one record for every CDR3 protein. This table holds 600,000 to 850,000 distinct CDR3 sequences, more than 20% found once. In regard to this clonotype: The antigen is unknown.

The sample was also reused in another study, on T cells of mothers and their children.

Sample: blood. The origin of this receptor is a boy aged 10-17 years in good health. The chain combines TRBV4-1 with TRBJ2-5; weak D call: TRBD1 (6 bases). The J call may not be correct, given that the DNA end is closer to TRBJ2-1. CDR3 sequence: CASSQVGHRVNEQFF. The CDR3 nucleotides read TGCGCCAGCAGCCAAGTGGGCCACAGGGTAAATGAGCAGTTCTTC.